This T cell receptor (beta chain) was sequenced for a study of T cell responses to AZD1222 COVID-19 vaccine. Whole-study findings and limits: Clonal diversity was possibly underestimated, and the donors were mostly white British, with more females. Nearly half of the spike-specific TCRs reportedly recognize variant regions that carry no mutations.

V was pared by 5 bases and J by 0 bases, with 2 bases of the junction left unmatched. Germline V lookup: CDR1 SGDLS, CDR2 YYNGEE. CDR3 length: 14 residues. Concerning this clone: The antigen is undetermined.

Clones were read by immunoSEQ multiplex PCR, and TCRdb kept only the in-frame ones, dropping some. This sample yields 130,000 or so clones, of which about 89% are seen a single time; 11% belongs to the top ten. The chain joins TRBV9 to TRBJ1-3, with 7 bases identical to TRBD1. This TCR was recovered from an adult in good health. Material: peripheral blood, obtained on day 0 of MenACWY control vaccination. The CDR3 nucleotides are TGTGCCAGCAGGACAGGGTTCTCTGGAAACACCATATATTTT. Protein product: CASRTGFSGNTIYF.